A selection of T cell receptor beta chains follows, all from one sample in a study of control samples from healthy donors and cancer patients. TCRdb's copy holds only in-frame clones and misses some; the assay was immunoSEQ multiplex PCR. The sample lists roughly 140,000 clones, around 90% occurring once. Sequenced sample: blood. These receptors were obtained from a man aged 25-40 years in good health. The CDR3 runs from the conserved cysteine through the conserved F or W. A D gene is named only where the DNA matches it firmly. For some rows the clone size is stated as once, few or many, or as a class when expanded; others skip it.

d_call: .; clone_size: .; v_call: TRBV27; j_call: TRBJ1-2; cdr3_length: 15; cdr3_nt: TGTGCCAGCAGTTTAGTGGGGGGGCCAGGCTATGGCTACACCTTC; cdr3_aa: CASSLVGGPGYGYTF
d_call: TRBD1; clone_size: .; v_call: TRBV24-1; j_call: TRBJ1-2; cdr3_length: 15; cdr3_nt: TGTGCCACCAGTGAGCCTGACAGGGAGACCTATGGCTACACCTTC; cdr3_aa: CATSEPDRETYGYTF
d_call: TRBD2; clone_size: .; v_call: TRBV9; j_call: TRBJ2-6; cdr3_length: 18; cdr3_nt: TGTGCCAGCAGCGTAGTCGGGGGGGCAGACTCTGGGGCCAACGTCCTGACTTTC; cdr3_aa: CASSVVGGADSGANVLTF
d_call: .; clone_size: .; v_call: TRBV25-1; j_call: TRBJ1-2; cdr3_length: 14; cdr3_nt: TGTGCCAGCAGCGGACAGCCTAAAAACTATGGCTACACCTTC; cdr3_aa: CASSGQPKNYGYTF
d_call: .; clone_size: .; v_call: TRBV21-1; j_call: TRBJ1-4; cdr3_length: 18; cdr3_nt: TGTGCCAGCAGCACACCGGAAAGGAGCCCTTTTTTTTGTGAAAAACTGTTTTTT; cdr3_aa: CASSTPERSPFFCEKLFF
d_call: .; clone_size: once; v_call: TRBV10-1; j_call: TRBJ2-2; cdr3_length: 20; cdr3_nt: TGCGCCAGCAGTGAGTCGATTGGCAGGTGCCAACTTGCGAACACCGGGGAGCTGTTTTTT; cdr3_aa: CASSESIGRCQLANTGELFF
d_call: TRBD1; clone_size: .; v_call: TRBV2; j_call: TRBJ1-5; cdr3_length: 16; cdr3_nt: TGTGCCAGCAGCGGAGGTACAGGGGGAGGCAATCAGCCCCAGCATTTT; cdr3_aa: CASSGGTGGGNQPQHF
d_call: .; clone_size: .; v_call: TRBV10-3; j_call: TRBJ2-7; cdr3_length: 11; cdr3_nt: TGTGCCATCGGCAGGGGCTACGAGCAGTACTTC; cdr3_aa: CAIGRGYEQYF
d_call: TRBD2; clone_size: .; v_call: TRBV4-3; j_call: TRBJ2-5; cdr3_length: 16; cdr3_nt: TGCGCCAGCAGCCAAGACTTACTAGCGGCAAGAGAAACCCAGTACTTC; cdr3_aa: CASSQDLLAARETQYF
d_call: TRBD2; clone_size: once; v_call: TRBV15; j_call: TRBJ2-7; cdr3_length: 16; cdr3_nt: TGTGCCACCAGCAGAGTTGCGGCGGGGGGGTACTACGAGCAGTACTTC; cdr3_aa: CATSRVAAGGYYEQYF
d_call: TRBD1; clone_size: .; v_call: TRBV5-3; j_call: TRBJ2-7; cdr3_length: 15; cdr3_nt: TGTGCCAGAAGCCGTGAAGGACAGGGGGCTGGAGAGCAGTACTTC; cdr3_aa: CARSREGQGAGEQYF
d_call: TRBD2; clone_size: .; v_call: TRBV7-2; j_call: TRBJ2-1; cdr3_length: 15; cdr3_nt: TGTGCCAGCAGCGCGGCGGGGGGCTCCTACAATGAGCAGTTCTTC; cdr3_aa: CASSAAGGSYNEQFF
d_call: TRBD2; clone_size: .; v_call: TRBV19; j_call: TRBJ2-1; cdr3_length: 15; cdr3_nt: TGTGCCAGTAGTACCATAGCGGGGGGATTGTCAGAGCAGTTCTTC; cdr3_aa: CASSTIAGGLSEQFF
d_call: .; clone_size: .; v_call: TRBV18; j_call: TRBJ2-7; cdr3_length: 16; cdr3_nt: TGTGCCAGCTCCTTGGACAGTGTACACCAAATCTACGAGCAGTACTTC; cdr3_aa: CASSLDSVHQIYEQYF
d_call: TRBD2; clone_size: .; v_call: TRBV7-7; j_call: TRBJ2-1; cdr3_length: 16; cdr3_nt: TGTGCTAGCAGCTTAGAAGCGGGAGGGTCCTACAATGAGCAGTTCTTC; cdr3_aa: CASSLEAGGSYNEQFF
d_call: .; clone_size: .; v_call: TRBV5-1; j_call: TRBJ2-2; cdr3_length: 15; cdr3_nt: TGCGCCAGCAGCTTGTGGGGAGATCTCACCGGGGAGCTGTTTTTT; cdr3_aa: CASSLWGDLTGELFF
d_call: .; clone_size: .; v_call: TRBV4-3; j_call: TRBJ1-1; cdr3_length: 12; cdr3_nt: TGCGCCAGCAGTGCGGCAAACACTGAAGCTTTCTTT; cdr3_aa: CASSAANTEAFF
d_call: TRBD1; clone_size: .; v_call: TRBV6-4; j_call: TRBJ2-1; cdr3_length: 14; cdr3_nt: TGTGCCAGCAGTAGGACAGGGGAGACGAATGAGCAGTTCTTC; cdr3_aa: CASSRTGETNEQFF
d_call: TRBD1; clone_size: few; v_call: TRBV28; j_call: TRBJ1-2; cdr3_length: 16; cdr3_nt: TGTGCCAGCAGTACACACCATATCAGGGGGAACTATGGCTACACCTTC; cdr3_aa: CASSTHHIRGNYGYTF
d_call: .; clone_size: .; v_call: TRBV19; j_call: TRBJ2-3; cdr3_length: 14; cdr3_nt: TGTGCCAGTACCCGGGACCCCCGCACAGATACGCAGTATTTT; cdr3_aa: CASTRDPRTDTQYF
d_call: TRBD2; clone_size: .; v_call: TRBV6-5; j_call: TRBJ2-7; cdr3_length: 14; cdr3_nt: TGTGCCAGCCGCGGGAGGAGGGCAGCCTACGAGCAGTACTTC; cdr3_aa: CASRGRRAAYEQYF
d_call: .; clone_size: .; v_call: TRBV20-1; j_call: TRBJ2-7; cdr3_length: 12; cdr3_nt: TGCAGTGCTAGTACCCAAGTCCACGAGCAGTACTTC; cdr3_aa: CSASTQVHEQYF
d_call: .; clone_size: .; v_call: TRBV6-5; j_call: TRBJ2-3; cdr3_length: 11; cdr3_nt: TGTGCCAGCAGTTTCAGGGATACGCAGTATTTT; cdr3_aa: CASSFRDTQYF
d_call: .; clone_size: .; v_call: TRBV9; j_call: TRBJ2-7; cdr3_length: 15; cdr3_nt: TGTGCCAGCAGCCCCCAACAGGGTTGGAACTACGAGCAGTACTTC; cdr3_aa: CASSPQQGWNYEQYF
d_call: .; clone_size: .; v_call: TRBV5-5; j_call: TRBJ2-7; cdr3_length: 14; cdr3_nt: TGTGCCAGCAGCTCCAGCGGGCCGGGATACGAGCAGTACTTC; cdr3_aa: CASSSSGPGYEQYF
d_call: TRBD1; clone_size: .; v_call: TRBV5-6; j_call: TRBJ1-5; cdr3_length: 16; cdr3_nt: TGTGCCAGCAGCAAGCACAGGGGGCGCAACAATCAGCCCCAGCATTTT; cdr3_aa: CASSKHRGRNNQPQHF
d_call: .; clone_size: once; v_call: TRBV16; j_call: TRBJ2-7; cdr3_length: 14; cdr3_nt: TGTGCCAGCAGCCAATATGAGGACTCCTACGAGCAGTACTTC; cdr3_aa: CASSQYEDSYEQYF
d_call: .; clone_size: once; v_call: TRBV29-1; j_call: TRBJ2-7; cdr3_length: 11; cdr3_nt: TGCAGCGTTGGACTGGCCTACGAGCAGTACTTC; cdr3_aa: CSVGLAYEQYF
d_call: .; clone_size: .; v_call: TRBV6-6; j_call: TRBJ2-3; cdr3_length: 12; cdr3_nt: TGTGCCAGCAGTCCTAACCCAGATACGCAGTATTTT; cdr3_aa: CASSPNPDTQYF
d_call: TRBD1; clone_size: .; v_call: TRBV19; j_call: TRBJ2-1; cdr3_length: 16; cdr3_nt: TGTGCCAGTAGGATCGGGGGACAGGGCTCCTACAATGAGCAGTTCTTC; cdr3_aa: CASRIGGQGSYNEQFF
d_call: .; clone_size: few; v_call: TRBV19; j_call: TRBJ2-3; cdr3_length: 15; cdr3_nt: TGTGCCAGTAGTATGTTGACGGACCACACAGATACGCAGTATTTT; cdr3_aa: CASSMLTDHTDTQYF